The source of this T cell receptor beta chain is a study of CD8+ T cells in alopecia areata. Sequencing templates came from extracted RNA that was reverse transcribed into cDNA. Measured with immunoSEQ multiplex PCR; TCRdb has only the in-frame clones, and not every one. The repertoire consists of over 200,000 clones, with approximately 52% occurring once and the leading ten covering 0.45%. Study-level results: Lesional scalp, notably in alopecia totalis/universalis, had clonality above that of normal scalp. Resident alphabeta T cells of normal skin are also sequenced in scalp samples.

A word on this clone: Its target is unknown.

The CDR3 sequence is 16 residues long. CDR1 is SGHTA, CDR2 FQGTGA, per germline. Trimming pared 0 bases from V and 3 bases from J, leaving 12 bases between. This receptor was identified in a human donor with alopecia areata. Sequencing used CD4+ T cells sorted from blood, obtained at week 0. V is TRBV7-3 and J is TRBJ2-1; no firm D call. The CDR3 region has the DNA TGTGCCAGCAGCTTAACCTTCCCCGACCGCTACAATGAGCAGTTCTTC. Translated, it gives CASSLTFPDRYNEQFF. The full variable domain, its missing parts supplied by reference TRBV7-3 and TRBJ2-1, is GAGVSQTPSNKVTEKGKYVELRCDPISGHTALYWYRQSLGQGPEFLIYFQGTGAADDSGLPNDRFFAVRPEGSVSTLKIQRTERGDSAVYLCASSLTFPDRYNEQFFGPGTRLTVL.